This passage covers 26 T cell receptor beta chains from one sample sequenced in a study of Graves' ophthalmopathy and Graves' hyperthyroidism. RNA served as the template for amplifying TCR beta CDR3 regions. In the first round, RT-PCR was carried out with HTBI primers, and a multiplex PCR formed the second round. TCRdb used MiXCR to reprocess the multiplex PCR reads, holding one entry per CDR3 protein. The sample includes 580,000 or so distinct CDR3 sequences, less than 40% of them seen just once. Sequencing was done on a sample of peripheral blood or thyroid tissue (not recorded which). The receptor source for this set is an adult man with Graves' hyperthyroidism.

This clonotype was found many times. V is TRBV20-1 and J is TRBJ2-5, with TRBD2 matching 8 bases. This CDR3 contains 14 residues. Germline V CDR1 and CDR2: DFQATT, SNEGSKA (reference sequence). The V and J ends lost 6 bases and 6 bases, in that order; junction bases with no gene match: 12. The CDR3 loop reads CSAKTGTSRKTQYF. DNA for the CDR3: TGCAGTGCCAAAACCGGGACTAGTCGGAAGACCCAGTACTTC.

The chain links TRBV7-2 to TRBJ2-2; D possibly corresponds to TRBD1 (6 bases). Trimming removed 6 bases at V and 4 bases at J, with 15 bases between. The V gene's germline CDR1 is SGHTA and CDR2 FQGNSA. This CDR3 is built from 15 residues. DNA of the CDR3: TGTGCCAGCAGTTTAATGGGGGCGGGCACCGGGGAGCTGTTTTTT. Translated: CASSLMGAGTGELFF.

This clonotype appeared once. The chain couples TRBV9 to TRBJ2-5, with D possibly TRBD1 on 6 matching bases. Germline assignment: CDR1 SGDLS and CDR2 YYNGEE. The V and J ends lost 2 bases and 2 bases respectively, with 13 bases between them. The CDR3 contains 15 residues. The CDR3 nucleotides read TGTGCCAGCAGCGTTGCTACGGGACAACAAGAGACCCAGTACTTC. Protein: CASSVATGQQETQYF.

This chain uses TRBV5-4 with TRBJ1-5; D remains ambiguous. V gave up 0 bases and J gave up 3 bases, with 7 bases separating them. The CDR3 contains 14 residues. Per germline, CDR1 SGHNT and CDR2 YYREEE (reference sequence). CDR3 DNA sequence: TGTGCCAGCAGCTTGGGCGGAGTCAATCAGCCCCAGCATTTT. Its translation: CASSLGGVNQPQHF.

The chain links TRBV6-6 to TRBJ1-2; possible D gene TRBD1, 6 bases. The CDR3 covers 15 residues. Germline-derived CDR1 and CDR2 are MNHNY and SVGAGI (reference sequence). V was pared by 3 bases and J by 8 bases, with 19 bases between. The CDR3, as DNA: TGTGCCAGCAGTTATGAGGGGGAGTCCGGCTCGGGCTACACCTTC. As protein: CASSYEGESGSGYTF.

This clonotype was detected many times. V and J are TRBV10-3 and TRBJ1-6; 9 bases are a match to TRBD1. This CDR3 has 14 residues. The germline gives CDR1 ENHRY, CDR2 SYGVKD. The junction had 3 bases not matched to a gene; V was cut back by 6 bases and J by 6 bases. As DNA, the CDR3 is TGTGCCATCAGGGGGACAGGGCGTAATTCACCCCTCCACTTT. Translating it yields CAIRGTGRNSPLHF.

This clonotype was counted at least ten times. The chain links TRBV29-1 to TRBJ2-3; 9 nucleotides match TRBD1. The CDR3 loop spans 16 amino acids. Trimming cost V 3 bases and J 1 base; bases outside gene matches: 8. Germline values: CDR1 SQVTM, CDR2 ANQGSEA. The DNA for the CDR3 is TGCAGCGTTGAGGGGGGACAGGGCGCGGGCACAGATACGCAGTATTTT. Amino acid sequence: CSVEGGQGAGTDTQYF.

This clonotype showed up many times. The rearrangement uses TRBV20-1 and TRBJ2-7; perhaps TRBD1 as D (5 bases). This CDR3 spans 15 amino acids. In germline, CDR1 is DFQATT, CDR2 SNEGSKA (reference sequence). V was shortened by 6 bases and J by 0 bases, with 18 bases between the two germline ends. The CDR3 protein is CSAKDSLHASYEQYF. In DNA, the CDR3 is TGCAGTGCGAAAGACAGTTTACACGCCTCCTACGAGCAGTACTTC.

This clonotype was observed many times. The chain joins TRBV24-1 to TRBJ1-2; D call uncertain. The CDR3 extends over 13 amino acids. V was clipped by 3 bases and J by 5 bases, with 9 bases between them. The germline CDR1 and CDR2 sequences are KGHDR and SFDVKD. The CDR3 loop is CATSDDGLYGYTF. The CDR3 bases are TGTGCCACCAGTGATGACGGGCTTTATGGCTACACCTTC.

This clonotype was picked up a small number of times. A much larger clone differs from this one at a single base, so this may be a read error. J is TRBJ1-4 and V is TRBV5-6; D is uncertain. Germline CDR1 is SGHDT and CDR2 is YYEEEE. This CDR3 contains 11 residues. V was pared by 4 bases and J by 10 bases, with 8 bases between. The CDR3, as DNA: TGTGCCAGCAGCGACGGTGGAAAACTGTTTTTT. This translates into CASSDGGKLFF. Full variable domain (remainder filled in from reference TRBV5-6 and TRBJ1-4): DAGVTQSPTHLIKTRGQQVTLRCSPKSGHDTVSWYQQALGQGPQFIFQYYEEEERQRGNFPDRFSGHQFPNYSSELNVNALLLGDSALYLCASSDGGKLFFGSGTQLSVL.

The rearrangement links TRBV7-3 to TRBJ2-1, with D possibly matching TRBD1 (6 bases). CDR1 is SGHTA, CDR2 FQGTGA, per germline. V was pared by 5 bases and J by 3 bases, with 14 bases between. This CDR3 is 15 amino acids long. CDR3 region: CASSTGGQYYNEQFF. The CDR3 region has the DNA TGTGCCAGCAGCACAGGAGGACAGTACTACAATGAGCAGTTCTTC.

Points on this clonotype: A much more abundant neighbour one base away suggests this may be a read error. The genes are TRBV24-1 and TRBJ2-2; perhaps TRBD2 as D (5 bases). The CDR3 contains 13 residues. Germline V CDR1 and CDR2: KGHDR, SFDVKD. The CDR3 reads CATSRLNTGEPFF. CDR3 bases: TGTGCCACATCCCGGTTGAACACCGGGGAGCCGTTTTTT.

This clonotype was picked up a small number of times. V usage is TRBV7-2 and J usage is TRBJ1-4, with a tentative D call TRBD1 (6 bases). The germline gives CDR1 SGHTA, CDR2 FQGNSA. V lost 1 base and J 2 bases, leaving 8 bases between the germline ends. This CDR3 comprises 15 residues. The chain's CDR3 is CASSLGTGTNEKLFF. CDR3 DNA: TGTGCCAGCAGCTTAGGTACAGGGACTAATGAAAAACTGTTTTTT.

On this clonotype: A read error may produce the germline difference seen at one junction end. The chain joins TRBV10-1 to TRBJ2-2; TRBD1 agrees at 8 bases. The germline CDR1 and CDR2 sequences are WNHNN and SYGVQD (reference sequence). The CDR3 extends over 14 amino acids. CDR3 amino acids: CASSLGTGVGELFF. In DNA, the CDR3 is TGTGCCAGCAGTTTAGGGACAGGCGTCGGGGAGCTGTTTTTT.

Concerning this clonotype: This may be a read error: a much more frequent sequence differs by one nucleotide. This rearrangement joins TRBV12-3 or TRBV12-4 to TRBJ1-1; TRBD1 is a possible D gene (6 bases). CDR3 length equals 14 residues. DNA for the CDR3: TGTGCCAGCAGTTTATTGCAGGGGCTCGCTGAAGCTTCCTTT. Its translation: CASSLLQGLAEASF.

This clonotype was found many times. CDR3 sequence reads: CASSKKTGFTYEQYF. The CDR3 nucleotides are TGTGCCAGCAGCAAGAAAACAGGGTTTACCTACGAGCAGTACTTC. The V and J genes are TRBV14 and TRBJ2-7; a possible D gene is TRBD1 (6 bases). CDR1 and CDR2 from the germline V gene are SGHDN and FVKESK. This CDR3 spans 15 amino acids. V was trimmed by 5 bases and J by 2 bases, leaving 16 bases between them.

This clonotype was seen only a few times. The V and J genes are TRBV12-5 and TRBJ1-5; D may be TRBD1 (5 bases). Germline-derived CDR1 and CDR2 are LGHNT and FRNRAP. V was cut by 1 base and J by 6 bases, with 7 bases left in between. The CDR3 has 13 amino acids. CDR3 sequence (DNA): TGTGCTAGTGGTTTGGGGGGCATTCAGCCCCAGCATTTT. As protein: CASGLGGIQPQHF.

The table lists this clonotype with a few counts. V is TRBV11-2 and J is TRBJ2-5; a possible D gene is TRBD1 (6 bases). CDR1 is SGHAT and CDR2 is FQNNGV in the germline V gene. CDR3 length: 16 amino acids. V lost 0 bases and J 4 bases, leaving 15 bases between the germline ends. CDR3 in DNA: TGTGCCAGCAGCTTAGATTCACAGGGTTGGCTAGAGACCCAGTACTTC. Protein: CASSLDSQGWLETQYF.

The sample holds many counts of this clonotype. The rearrangement joins TRBV9 to TRBJ2-7, with D perhaps being TRBD1 or TRBD2 (6 bases each). CDR3 length: 14 amino acids. Germline V CDR1 and CDR2: SGDLS, YYNGEE. With 2 bases removed from V and 2 bases from J, the gap between germline ends came to 11 bases. The CDR3: CASSVGGPTYEQYF. In nucleotides, the CDR3 is TGTGCCAGCAGCGTCGGGGGCCCGACCTACGAGCAGTACTTC.

This clonotype showed up just a few times. V gene TRBV19 combines with J gene TRBJ2-2, with D perhaps TRBD1 (7 bases). This CDR3 contains 15 residues. Germline V gives CDR1 LNHDA, CDR2 SQIVND (reference sequence). Deletions cut 7 bases from V and 6 bases from J, with 18 bases between. The CDR3 DNA sequence: TGTGCCAGTACCCCAGGGGGGCCTCCCCCCGGGGAGCTGTTTTTT. Its protein is CASTPGGPPPGELFF. The complete variable domain, with remaining parts taken from reference TRBV19 and TRBJ2-2, reads DGGITQSPKYLFRKEGQNVTLSCEQNLNHDAMYWYRQDPGQGLRLIYYSQIVNDFQKGDIAEGYSVSREKKESFPLTVTSAQKNPTAFYLCASTPGGPPPGELFFGEGSRLTVL.

Concerning this clonotype: A much bigger clone sits one base away, suggesting this may be a read error. This chain links TRBV7-9 with TRBJ2-2; TRBD2 aligns across 8 bases. V lost 3 bases, J lost 3 bases, and 3 bases stayed unmatched. The CDR3 contains 15 residues. CDR1 and CDR2 (germline): SEHNR, FQNEAQ (reference sequence). CDR3 sequence (DNA): TGTGCCAGCAGCTTCATACTAGCGGACACCGGGGAGCTGTTTTTT. Protein sequence: CASSFILADTGELFF.

This clonotype has a count of ten or more. The chain combines TRBV19 with TRBJ1-1; 10 bases line up with TRBD1. The CDR3 runs to 13 residues. V gave up 8 bases and J gave up 1 base; unmatched junction bases: 1. Germline V lookup: CDR1 LNHDA, CDR2 SQIVND (reference sequence). The CDR3 nucleotides are TGTGCCAGTGGACAGGGGGGGAACACTGAAGCTTTCTTT. Its translation: CASGQGGNTEAFF.

J is TRBJ1-3 and V is TRBV7-9; 9 nucleotides agree with TRBD1. Looked up from germline, CDR1 is SEHNR and CDR2 is FQNEAQ (reference sequence). Unmatched junction bases numbered 5, after V lost 4 bases and J lost 1 base. The length of the CDR3 is 16 residues. The CDR3 coding sequence is TGTGCCAGCAGCTCCGGGACAGGGAGATCTGGAAACACCATATATTTT. This codes for CASSSGTGRSGNTIYF. The full variable domain, with the rest looked up from reference TRBV7-9 and TRBJ1-3, is DTGVSQNPRHKITKRGQNVTFRCDPISEHNRLYWYRQTLGQGPEFLTYFQNEAQLEKSRLLSDRFSAERPKGSFSTLEIQRTEQGDSAMYLCASSSGTGRSGNTIYFGEGSWLTVV.

This clonotype was counted a single time. V and J are TRBV7-9 and TRBJ1-2; the D gene is possibly TRBD1 (5 bases). The CDR3 runs 20 residues. V dropped 0 bases and J dropped 2 bases, with 25 bases sitting between them. CDR1 and CDR2 (germline): SEHNR, FQNEAQ (reference sequence). DNA of the CDR3: TGTGCCAGCAGCTTAGCGCAGGGATCGAGCTCTGGGGACGGAAACTATGGCTACACCTTC. This codes for CASSLAQGSSSGDGNYGYTF.

With respect to this clonotype: A read error may be the cause here, since a much bigger clone is one base away. The chain is built from TRBV10-3 and TRBJ1-1; D possibly corresponds to TRBD1 (5 bases). CDR3 size: 14 residues. Germline V gene data show CDR1 as ENHRY and CDR2 as SYGVKD. CDR3 protein: CAIGETGMNTEAFF. Here the CDR3 DNA reads TGTGCCATCGGTGAAACAGGCATGAACACTGAAGCTTTCTTT.

The rearrangement links TRBV19 to TRBJ1-4, with D perhaps matching TRBD1 (5 bases). CDR1 LNHDA and CDR2 SQIVND come from the germline V gene (reference sequence). The CDR3 contains 13 residues. Trimming took off 6 bases at V and 7 bases at J, with 12 bases between the two ends. CDR3 loop: CASSRGDGEKLFF. CDR3 coding DNA: TGTGCCAGTAGCCGGGGGGACGGTGAAAAACTGTTTTTT.